This is a list of T cell receptor beta chains from one sample in a study of T-cell memory formation after mild COVID-19. TCRdb reanalysed the 5' RACE reads using MiXCR and keeps one entry per CDR3 protein. The profile shows 100,000 to 150,000 distinct CDR3 sequences, approximately 15% of them singletons. Sequenced material: PBMCs or a T cell subset sorted from them (not recorded which). The receptor source for this set is a man between 18 and 35 years old who had mild COVID-19 (a few samples of this study predate the infection). Cell type and time point are not known. Both conserved end residues are part of each CDR3. Clone size is shown for a subset of rows, as once, few, many or a class of expanded clone.

V gene,J gene,clone size,CDR3 protein
TRBV7-9,TRBJ2-5,-,CASSSERGVKTQYF
TRBV28,TRBJ1-2,-,CASSFYDRVYGYTF
TRBV19,TRBJ2-2,-,CASSGPGELFF
TRBV28,TRBJ1-6,few,CASSFSLSSPLHF
TRBV5-4,TRBJ2-5,-,CASSLGPDAETQYF
TRBV24-1,TRBJ2-1,many,CATSGPTGGPRGNEQFF
TRBV11-2,TRBJ2-2,-,CASSLDLLNTGELFF
TRBV12-3/TRBV12-4,TRBJ2-1,few,CASKRDRGSHNEQFF
TRBV12-3/TRBV12-4,TRBJ2-5,-,CAGSSFGTQYF
TRBV5-1,TRBJ1-1,-,CASSKGETGVEAFF
TRBV6-5,TRBJ2-7,-,CASSYSRQGAYEQYF
TRBV5-1,TRBJ2-5,-,CASSPGQGQETQYF
TRBV20-1,TRBJ2-1,-,CSAREPLAGARVF
TRBV5-1,TRBJ1-5,once,CASSLEGHSNQPQHF
TRBV24-1,TRBJ2-3,many,CATSEGTYSTDTQYF